This TCR beta chain was sequenced during a study of response to subunit inactivated influenza vaccine. General observations from the study: The study's authors posited that every seasonal influenza vaccination enlists few new T cells.

Each CDR3 protein is one row after TCRdb ran MiXCR on the RT-PCR reads. The data show fewer than 800,000 distinct CDR3 sequences, more than 15% seen once. Comments on this clonotype: Its antigen is unknown.

The CDR3 has 12 residues. The V segment lost 5 bases and the J segment 7 bases; nucleotides outside the gene matches: 2. Germline values: CDR1 DFQATT, CDR2 SNEGSKA (reference sequence). The source material was PBMCs from blood, sampled approximately 12 days after vaccination. The rearrangement uses TRBV20-1 and TRBJ2-1, with 10 bases that match TRBD2. This receptor was identified in a man between 50 and 59 years old who received an inactivated influenza vaccine. CDR3 amino acids: CSALGLANEQFF. In nucleotides, the CDR3 is TGCAGTGCTTTGGGACTAGCGAATGAGCAGTTCTTC.